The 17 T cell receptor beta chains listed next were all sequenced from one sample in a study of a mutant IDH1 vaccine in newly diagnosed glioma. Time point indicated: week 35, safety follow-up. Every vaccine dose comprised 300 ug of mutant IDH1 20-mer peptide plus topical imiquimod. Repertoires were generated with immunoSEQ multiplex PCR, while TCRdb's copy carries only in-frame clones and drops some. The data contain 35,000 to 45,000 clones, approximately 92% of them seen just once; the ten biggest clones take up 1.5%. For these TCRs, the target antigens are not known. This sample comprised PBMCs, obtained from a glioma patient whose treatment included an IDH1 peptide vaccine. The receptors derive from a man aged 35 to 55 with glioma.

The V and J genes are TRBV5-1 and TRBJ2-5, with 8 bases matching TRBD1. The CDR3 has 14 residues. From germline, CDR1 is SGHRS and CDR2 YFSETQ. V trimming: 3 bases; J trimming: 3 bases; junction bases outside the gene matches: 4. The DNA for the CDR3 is TGCGCCAGCAGCTCGACAGGGGCGGAAGAGACCCAGTACTTC. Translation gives CASSSTGAEETQYF.

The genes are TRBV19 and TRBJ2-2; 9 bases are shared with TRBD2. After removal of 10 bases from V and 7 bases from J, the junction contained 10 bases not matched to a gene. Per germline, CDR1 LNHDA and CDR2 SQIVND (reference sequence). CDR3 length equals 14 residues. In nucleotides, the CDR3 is TGTGCCATTGGGCTAGCGGGGAGGAACGGGGAGCTGTTTTTT. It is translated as CAIGLAGRNGELFF.

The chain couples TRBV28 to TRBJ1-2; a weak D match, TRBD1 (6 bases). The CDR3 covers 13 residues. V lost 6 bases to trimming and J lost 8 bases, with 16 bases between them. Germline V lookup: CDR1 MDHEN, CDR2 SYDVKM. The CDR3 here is CASSAAQGRGYTF. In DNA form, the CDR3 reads TGTGCCAGCAGCGCAGCCCAGGGGCGAGGCTACACCTTC.

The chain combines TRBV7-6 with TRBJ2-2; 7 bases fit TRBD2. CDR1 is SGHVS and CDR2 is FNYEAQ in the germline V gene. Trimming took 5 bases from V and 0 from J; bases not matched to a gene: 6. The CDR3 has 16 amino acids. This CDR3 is CASSPFLAANTGELFF. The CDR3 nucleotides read TGTGCCAGCAGCCCCTTCCTAGCGGCGAACACCGGGGAGCTGTTTTTT.

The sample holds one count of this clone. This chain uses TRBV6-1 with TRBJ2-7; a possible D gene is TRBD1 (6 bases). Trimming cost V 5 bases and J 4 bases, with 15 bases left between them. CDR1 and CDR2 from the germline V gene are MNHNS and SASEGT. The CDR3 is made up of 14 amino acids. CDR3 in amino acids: CASSLQQGPYEQYV. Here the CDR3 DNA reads TGTGCCAGCAGTCTGCAACAGGGACCATACGAGCAGTACGTC.

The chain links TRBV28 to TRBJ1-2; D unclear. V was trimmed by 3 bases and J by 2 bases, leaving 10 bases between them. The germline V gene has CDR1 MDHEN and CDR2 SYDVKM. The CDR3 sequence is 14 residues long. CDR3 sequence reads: CASSFLTENYGYTF. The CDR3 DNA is TGTGCCAGCAGTTTCCTGACGGAAAACTATGGCTACACCTTC.

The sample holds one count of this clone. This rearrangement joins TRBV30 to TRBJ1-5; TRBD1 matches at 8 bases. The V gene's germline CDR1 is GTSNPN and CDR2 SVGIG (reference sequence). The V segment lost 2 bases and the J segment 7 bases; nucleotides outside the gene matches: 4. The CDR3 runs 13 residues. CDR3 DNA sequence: TGTGCCTGGAGTCTGACAGGGGACCAGCCCCAGCATTTT. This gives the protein CAWSLTGDQPQHF.

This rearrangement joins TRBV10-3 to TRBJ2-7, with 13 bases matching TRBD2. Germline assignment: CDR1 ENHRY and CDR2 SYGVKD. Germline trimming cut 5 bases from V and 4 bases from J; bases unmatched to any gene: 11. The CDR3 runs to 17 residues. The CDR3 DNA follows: TGTGCCATCAGTCGCGGGGGGACTAGCGGGGATGGGTACGAGCAGTACTTC. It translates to CAISRGGTSGDGYEQYF.

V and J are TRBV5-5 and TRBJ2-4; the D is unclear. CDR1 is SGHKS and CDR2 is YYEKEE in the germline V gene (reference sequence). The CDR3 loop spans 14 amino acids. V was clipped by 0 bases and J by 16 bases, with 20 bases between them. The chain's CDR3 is CASSLEPETGSRYF. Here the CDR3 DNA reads TGTGCCAGCAGCTTGGAACCGGAGACGGGCTCCCGTTACTTC.

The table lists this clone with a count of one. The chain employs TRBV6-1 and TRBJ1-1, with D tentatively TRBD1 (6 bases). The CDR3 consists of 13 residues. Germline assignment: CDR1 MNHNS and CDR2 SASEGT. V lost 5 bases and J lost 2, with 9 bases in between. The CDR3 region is CASSLQGNTEAFF. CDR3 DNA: TGTGCCAGCAGTTTACAGGGTAACACTGAAGCTTTCTTT.

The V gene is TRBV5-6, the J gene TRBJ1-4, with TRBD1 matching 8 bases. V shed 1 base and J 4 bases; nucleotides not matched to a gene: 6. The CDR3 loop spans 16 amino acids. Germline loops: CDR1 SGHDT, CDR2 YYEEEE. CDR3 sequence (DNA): TGTGCCAGCAGCTTGCAGGGGGCGCTTAGTAATGAAAAACTGTTTTTT. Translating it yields CASSLQGALSNEKLFF.

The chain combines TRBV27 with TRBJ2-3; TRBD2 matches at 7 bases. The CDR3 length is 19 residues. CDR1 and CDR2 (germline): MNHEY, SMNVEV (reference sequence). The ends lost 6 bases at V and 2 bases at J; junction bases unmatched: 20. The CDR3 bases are TGTGCCAGCAGAACCCTTTTCGGCGGGAGAGGAGGGCACACAGATACGCAGTATTTT. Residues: CASRTLFGGRGGHTDTQYF.

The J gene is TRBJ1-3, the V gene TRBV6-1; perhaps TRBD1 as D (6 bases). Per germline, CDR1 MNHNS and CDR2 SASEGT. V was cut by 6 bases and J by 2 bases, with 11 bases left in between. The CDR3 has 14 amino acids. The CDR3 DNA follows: TGTGCCAGCAGGACAGACAGGACTGGAAACACCATATATTTT. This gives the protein CASRTDRTGNTIYF.

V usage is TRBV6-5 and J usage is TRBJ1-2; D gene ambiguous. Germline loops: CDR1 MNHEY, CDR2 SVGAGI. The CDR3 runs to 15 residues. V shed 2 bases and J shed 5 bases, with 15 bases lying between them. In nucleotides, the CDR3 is TGTGCCAGCAGTTACGGGCTCCAGGCCAAGTATGGCTACACCTTC. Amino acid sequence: CASSYGLQAKYGYTF.

CDR3 in DNA: TGTGCCAGCAGCTCGGCCTTAGGGGGAGGCTACACCTTC. It translates to CASSSALGGGYTF. V and J are TRBV11-2 and TRBJ1-2; TRBD1 is a possible D gene (6 bases). Germline CDR1 SGHAT, CDR2 FQNNGV. This CDR3 comprises 13 residues. V was shortened by 4 bases and J by 8 bases, with 14 bases between the two germline ends. Using reference TRBV11-2 and TRBJ1-2 for the parts outside the CDR3, the full variable domain is EAGVAQSPRYKIIEKRQSVAFWCNPISGHATLYWYQQILGQGPKLLIQFQNNGVVDDSQLPKDRFSAERLKGVDSTLKIQPAKLEDSAVYLCASSSALGGGYTFGSGTRLTVV.

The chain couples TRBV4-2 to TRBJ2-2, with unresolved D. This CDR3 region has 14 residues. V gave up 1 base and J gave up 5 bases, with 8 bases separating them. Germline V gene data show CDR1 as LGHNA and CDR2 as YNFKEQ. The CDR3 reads CASSQGEFTGELFF. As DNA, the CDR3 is TGTGCCAGCAGCCAAGGAGAGTTTACCGGGGAGCTGTTTTTT.

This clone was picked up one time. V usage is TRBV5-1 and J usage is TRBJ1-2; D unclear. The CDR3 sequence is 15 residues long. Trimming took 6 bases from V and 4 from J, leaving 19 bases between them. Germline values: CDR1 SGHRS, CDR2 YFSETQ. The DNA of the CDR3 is TGCGCCAGCAAGTGGGAAGGGCAAATAGCCTATGGCTACACCTTC. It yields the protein CASKWEGQIAYGYTF.